A single sample gave rise to the 10 T cell receptor beta chains below, sequenced in a study of CD8 T cells in ankylosing spondylitis. Findings and limits, study-wide: Made up of about eight highly homologous variants, a TCR beta motif appeared characteristic of ankylosing spondylitis blood.

Which antigens these TCRs recognize remains unknown. TCRdb reprocessed the 5' RACE reads with MiXCR, giving one entry per CDR3 protein. Here the sample spans a few hundred thousand distinct CDR3 sequences, about 12% being singletons. Sequenced input: blood, either unsorted or a sorted T cell fraction (not recorded which). The receptors were sampled from a male donor with ankylosing spondylitis.

A few counts support this clonotype. This chain uses TRBV5-1 with TRBJ2-3; D is unclear. CDR3 length: 15 amino acids. CDR1 SGHRS and CDR2 YFSETQ come from the germline V gene. Trimming took 6 bases from V and 0 from J, leaving 14 bases between them. The CDR3 spells CASTPRADSTDTQYF. The CDR3, as DNA: TGCGCCAGCACGCCTCGGGCAGATAGCACAGATACGCAGTATTTT.

This clonotype turned up a few times. The rearrangement joins TRBV6-1 to TRBJ2-1; 7 bases line up with TRBD2. The V gene end was trimmed by 6 bases and the J gene end by 9 bases; junction bases not matched to a gene: 14. Germline V CDR1 and CDR2: MNHNS, SASEGT. The CDR3 extends over 15 amino acids. The CDR3 spells CASSPPKGRAVEQFF. The CDR3 DNA reads TGTGCCAGCAGCCCCCCGAAGGGGAGGGCGGTTGAGCAGTTCTTC.

This clonotype was seen a few times. The gene calls are TRBV12-3 or TRBV12-4 and TRBJ1-1; D remains unclear. V was shortened by 6 bases and J by 8 bases, with 13 bases between the two germline ends. The CDR3 covers 12 residues. Here the CDR3 reads CASSYAPPEAFF. In nucleotides, the CDR3 is TGTGCCAGCAGCTATGCCCCCCCAGAAGCTTTCTTT.

This clonotype was picked up a small number of times. This sequence joins TRBV10-3 and TRBJ2-7, with 8 bases aligning to TRBD2. Germline CDR1 is ENHRY and CDR2 is SYGVKD. V was clipped by 2 bases and J by 7 bases; unmatched bases: 7. The CDR3 is 14 residues long. The CDR3 DNA reads TGTGCCATCAGTGAGGAAAGCGGGAGACAAGAGCAGTACGTC. This gives the protein CAISEESGRQEQYV.

The V call is TRBV11-2, the J call TRBJ2-3, with D possibly matching TRBD2 (5 bases). CDR1 is SGHAT and CDR2 is FQNNGV in the germline V gene. The CDR3 is made up of 15 amino acids. Trimming took 2 bases from V and 0 from J, leaving 9 bases between them. The CDR3 coding sequence is TGTGCCAGCAGCTTAAAAGGCGGGAGCACAGATACGCAGTATTTT. This translates into CASSLKGGSTDTQYF.

As DNA, the CDR3 is TGTGCCAGCAGCCAAGCGACAGGGCGGGAAGCTTTCTTT. Residues: CASSQATGREAFF. The rearrangement uses TRBV3-1 and TRBJ1-1, with 7 bases fitting TRBD1. Trimming at V came to 1 base and at J to 8 bases, leaving 4 bases not matched to a gene. The germline gives CDR1 LGHDT, CDR2 YNNKEL (reference sequence). The CDR3 contains 13 residues.

A few counts support this clonotype. The rearrangement joins TRBV10-3 to TRBJ1-1; perhaps TRBD1 as D (6 bases). The CDR3 totals 14 residues. The V end lost 4 bases, the J end lost 6 bases, and 15 bases lay between the germline ends. Germline V gene data show CDR1 as ENHRY and CDR2 as SYGVKD. This CDR3 reads CAISAPGVTAEAFF. For the CDR3, the DNA is TGTGCCATCAGTGCACCAGGGGTGACGGCTGAAGCTTTCTTT.

The table lists this clonotype with many counts. This chain uses TRBV6-6 with TRBJ2-5; D is perhaps TRBD1 (5 bases). The germline gives CDR1 MNHNY, CDR2 SVGAGI (reference sequence). Trimming removed 6 bases from V and 2 bases from J, with 10 bases in between. The CDR3 extends over 13 amino acids. The CDR3 is CASSPTVQETQYF. The CDR3 coding sequence is TGTGCCAGCAGCCCGACAGTTCAAGAGACCCAGTACTTC.

This clonotype was observed a handful of times. The rearrangement joins TRBV5-1 to TRBJ2-6; 10 positions match TRBD2. The CDR3 has 16 amino acids. Germline loops: CDR1 SGHRS, CDR2 YFSETQ. V trimming: 4 bases; J trimming: 3 bases; junction bases outside the gene matches: 4. CDR3 residues: CASSEVAGGGANVLTF. For the CDR3, the DNA is TGCGCCAGCAGCGAGGTAGCGGGAGGTGGGGCCAACGTCCTGACTTTC.

J is TRBJ1-1 and V is TRBV10-3; TRBD1 might be the D (6 bases). The CDR3 covers 11 residues. V lost 2 bases and J lost 11, with 9 bases in between. Germline assignment: CDR1 ENHRY and CDR2 SYGVKD. CDR3 sequence reads: CAISEQGRAFF. The DNA of the CDR3 is TGTGCCATCAGTGAGCAGGGGAGGGCTTTCTTT.